The present entry profiles one T cell receptor beta chain with its context. The CDR3 covers 15 residues. Trimming cost V 5 bases and J 7 bases, with 18 bases left between them. In germline, CDR1 is SEHNR, CDR2 FQNEAQ (reference sequence). This entry comes from a study of blood T cell repertoires in COVID-19. At the level of the study: PBMCs, B-cell-depleted T cells, or T cells provided the cDNA or gDNA that made up the material.

Participants reported their clinical history, and cohort assignment relied on those reports. Clones were read by immunoSEQ multiplex PCR, and TCRdb kept only the in-frame ones, dropping some. The sample has 200,000 to 250,000 clones, around nine tenths seen once; the top ten hold around 3.6%. This TCR derives from a woman in her thirties who had been exposed to COVID-19. The sequencing sample was made of PBMCs or T cells enriched from blood (not recorded which). The rearrangement uses TRBV7-9 and TRBJ1-5; D ambiguous. CDR3 nucleotide sequence: TGTGCCAGCAGCGATGGGCCAGCAGTGGTGCAGCCCCAGCATTTT. It yields the protein CASSDGPAVVQPQHF.